This T cell receptor (beta chain) was identified in a study of OX40 agonist ivuxolimab in advanced cancers. Assay used: immunoSEQ multiplex PCR; TCRdb lists only in-frame clones, some missing. This sample has about 91,000 clones, with 70% to 90% found just once. The CDR3 has 14 amino acids. The junction had 7 bases not matched to a gene; V was cut back by 6 bases and J by 3 bases. CDR1 MNHEY and CDR2 SMNVEV come from the germline V gene (reference sequence). This clone was counted a single time. The genes are TRBV27 and TRBJ1-2; 7 nucleotides align to TRBD1. This TCR was sampled from an adult with an advanced solid tumor such as melanoma, head and neck, liver or kidney cancer. The material sequenced was CD4+ or CD8+ T cells sorted from blood, taken in a trial of the OX40 agonist ivuxolimab. CDR3 protein: CASRTQGVDYGYTF. Here the CDR3 DNA reads TGTGCCAGCAGAACTCAGGGGGTTGACTATGGCTACACCTTC.